This T cell receptor beta chain was recorded in a study of molecular identifiers for immune sequencing clone quantification. Study-wide context: Split five ways in replicates, RNA from around 20,000 or 99,000 naive CD8 cells had four portions sequenced.

Each CDR3 protein is one row after TCRdb ran MiXCR on the PCR reads. The sample holds under 600,000 distinct CDR3 sequences, around 23% seen once. V was clipped by 3 bases and J by 2 bases, with 21 bases between them. The CDR3 spans 18 residues. CDR1 is MDHEN and CDR2 is SYDVKM in the germline V gene. Sequencing was done on a sample of naive CD8+ T cells from blood, with Jurkat cell RNA spiked in. As to subset: FACS-sorted CD8+CD4-CCR7+CD45RA+ naive T cells. The chain couples TRBV28 to TRBJ2-3; a weak D match, TRBD2 (6 bases). This TCR was recovered from a human donor in good health. Some libraries in this study had Jurkat cell RNA spiked in. The CDR3 DNA sequence: TGTGCCAGCAGTTTTACCGGGGAGGACCCGCGCTACACAGATACGCAGTATTTT. This codes for CASSFTGEDPRYTDTQYF.